Below, 8 T cell receptor beta chains from the same sample are listed, as sequenced in a study of shared clonotypes between healthy human individuals (dated by TCRdb to 2018 to 2020). Libraries were made using the immunoSEQ multiplex PCR assay. Sourced from immuneACCESS, this table was stored by TCRdb with only in-frame sequences that have V and J called. A share of the clones is absent; for the studies checked, an unresolved V gene accounts for under half, and the remainder has no known explanation. This sample is represented by a few million clones; 80% to 95% of them were singletons. The ten biggest clones cover about 1.7% of the sample. For the CD8 naive samples, CD45RO-negative cells were positively selected for CCR7, yielding a CD45RA+CCR7+ population from which TemRA cells were excluded. Source material: naive CD8+ T cells from PBMCs. Taken with the paper, the label for cell subset or site translates to: CD45RA+CCR7+. These receptors originate from a man between 18 and 29 years old in good health. Some clones in this sample may be carry-over from other donors' samples.

The CDR3 DNA is TGTGCCAGCAGTGCCCTGGGAGGAGAGACCCAGTACTTC. Encoded protein: CASSALGGETQYF. J is TRBJ2-5 and V is TRBV28, with a tentative D call TRBD2 (6 bases). This CDR3 spans 13 amino acids. CDR1 is MDHEN, CDR2 SYDVKM, per germline. The V gene lost 5 bases and the J gene lost 4 bases, with 11 bases spanning the gap. The complete variable domain, with remaining parts taken from reference TRBV28 and TRBJ2-5, reads DVKVTQSSRYLVKRTGEKVFLECVQDMDHENMFWYRQDPGLGLRLIYFSYDVKMKEKGDIPEGYSVSREKKERFSLILESASTNQTSMYLCASSALGGETQYFGPGTRLLVL.

The chain employs TRBV28 and TRBJ2-1; 9 bases fit TRBD1. J gave up 8 bases and V 5 bases, and 16 bases lay outside the gene matches. The germline V gene has CDR1 MDHEN and CDR2 SYDVKM. The CDR3 covers 17 residues. In nucleotides, the CDR3 is TGTGCCAGCAGTCCGCGCCCCGGGACAGGGCGAAGGGATGAGCAGTTCTTC. As protein: CASSPRPGTGRRDEQFF.

The rearrangement links TRBV15 to TRBJ2-1; D is perhaps TRBD2 (6 bases). Trimming took 8 bases from V and 7 from J, leaving 18 bases between them. Per the germline V gene, CDR1 is LNHNV and CDR2 is YYDKDF (reference sequence). This CDR3 comprises 14 residues. The CDR3 loop is CATLESLAVNEQFF. CDR3 coding DNA: TGTGCCACCTTGGAGTCGTTAGCGGTTAATGAGCAGTTCTTC.

This clone was seen a single time. The chain carries TRBV4-1 and TRBJ2-7; 7 bases are a match to TRBD1. The trim removed 6 bases at V and 4 bases at J, leaving 9 bases unmatched. CDR3 length: 14 residues. Germline assignment: CDR1 MGHRA and CDR2 YSYEKL. CDR3 DNA: TGCGCCAGCAGGCCGGGACAGTTTTCTTACGAGCAGTACTTC. Its protein product is CASRPGQFSYEQYF.

The chain recombines TRBV19 with TRBJ1-2; D is uncertain. The CDR3 is made up of 12 amino acids. Trimming shortened V by 3 bases and J by 12 bases, and 14 bases separated the two germline ends. CDR1 is LNHDA and CDR2 is SQIVND in the germline V gene (reference sequence). CDR3 nucleotide sequence: TGTGCCAGTAGTATTGGCAACCAGAGGCACACCTTC. Encoded protein: CASSIGNQRHTF.

The rearrangement joins TRBV11-2 to TRBJ2-3; TRBD1 matches 7 bases. The CDR3 extends over 16 amino acids. Looked up from germline, CDR1 is SGHAT and CDR2 is FQNNGV. J lost 3 bases, V lost 5 bases, and 11 bases had no gene match. The CDR3 protein is CASSTRQGEATDTQYF. In nucleotides, the CDR3 is TGTGCCAGCAGCACCCGACAGGGTGAGGCAACAGATACGCAGTATTTT.

This rearrangement joins TRBV19 to TRBJ1-5, with D perhaps TRBD1 (6 bases). The V gene lost 6 bases and the J gene lost 4 bases, with 19 bases spanning the gap. The CDR3 consists of 16 residues. Germline assignment: CDR1 LNHDA and CDR2 SQIVND (reference sequence). The CDR3 protein is CASSRPLDSPNQPQHF. For the CDR3, the DNA is TGTGCCAGTAGCCGACCACTGGACAGTCCTAATCAGCCCCAGCATTTT.

V is TRBV6-5 and J is TRBJ2-7; maybe TRBD2 (5 bases). Germline CDR1 MNHEY, CDR2 SVGAGI. The CDR3 is made up of 15 amino acids. The germline V and J ends were trimmed by 6 bases and 0 bases, with 15 bases remaining between them. As DNA, the CDR3 is TGTGCCAGCAGATCTAGCACATACAGCTCCTACGAGCAGTACTTC. This sequence encodes CASRSSTYSSYEQYF.